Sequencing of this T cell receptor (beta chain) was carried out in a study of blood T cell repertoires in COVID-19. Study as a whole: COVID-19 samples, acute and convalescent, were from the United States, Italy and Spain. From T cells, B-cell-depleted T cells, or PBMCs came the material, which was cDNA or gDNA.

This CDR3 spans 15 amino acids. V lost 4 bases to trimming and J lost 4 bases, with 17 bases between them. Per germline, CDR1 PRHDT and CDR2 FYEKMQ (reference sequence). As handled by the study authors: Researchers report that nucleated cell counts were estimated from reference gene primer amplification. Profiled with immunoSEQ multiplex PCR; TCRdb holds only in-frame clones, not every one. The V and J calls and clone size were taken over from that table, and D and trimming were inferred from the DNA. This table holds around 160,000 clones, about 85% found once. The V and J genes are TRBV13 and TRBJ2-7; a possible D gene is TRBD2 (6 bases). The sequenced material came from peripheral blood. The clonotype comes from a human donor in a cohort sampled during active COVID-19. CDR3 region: CASSSRGRGIYEQYF. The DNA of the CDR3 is TGTGCCAGCAGCTCTCGGGGGAGAGGTATTTACGAGCAGTACTTC.